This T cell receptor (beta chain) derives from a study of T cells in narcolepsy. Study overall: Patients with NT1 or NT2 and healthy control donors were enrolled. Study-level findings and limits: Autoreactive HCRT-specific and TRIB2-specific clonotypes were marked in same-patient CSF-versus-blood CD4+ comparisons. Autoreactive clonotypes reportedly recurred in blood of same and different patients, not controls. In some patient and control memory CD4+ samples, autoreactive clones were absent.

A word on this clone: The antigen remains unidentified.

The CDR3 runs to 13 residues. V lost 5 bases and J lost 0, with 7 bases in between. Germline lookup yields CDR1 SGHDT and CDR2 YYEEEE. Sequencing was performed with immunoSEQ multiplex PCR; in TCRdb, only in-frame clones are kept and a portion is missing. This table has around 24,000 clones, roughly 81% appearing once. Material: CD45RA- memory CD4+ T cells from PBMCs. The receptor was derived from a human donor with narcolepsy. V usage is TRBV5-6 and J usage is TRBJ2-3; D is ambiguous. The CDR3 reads CASSTGSTDTQYF. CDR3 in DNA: TGTGCCAGCAGTACCGGGAGCACAGATACGCAGTATTTT.